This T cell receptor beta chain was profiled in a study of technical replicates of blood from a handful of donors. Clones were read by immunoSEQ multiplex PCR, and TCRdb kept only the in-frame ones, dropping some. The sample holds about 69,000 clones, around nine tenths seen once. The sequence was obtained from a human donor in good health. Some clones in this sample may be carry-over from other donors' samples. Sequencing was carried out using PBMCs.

CDR3: CAHGTGKETQYF. CDR3 DNA sequence: TGTGCCCACGGGACAGGGAAAGAGACCCAGTACTTC. The chain employs TRBV30 and TRBJ2-5; TRBD1 aligns across 9 bases. This CDR3 region has 12 residues. The trim removed 8 bases at V and 3 bases at J, leaving 4 bases unmatched. Germline CDR1 and CDR2: GTSNPN and SVGIG (reference sequence).